What follows are 5 T cell receptor beta chains derived from one specimen sequenced in a study of vaccination and CD4 T cells after COVID-19. Treatment indicated: 10-day PBMC culture with coronavirus spike peptide pools or control peptides (ViraFEST assay). The collection of CD4+ T cells from the unexposed donor took place before the COVID-19 pandemic (2011-2018). Their cognate antigens are unknown. The Oncomine TCR Beta short-read assay was applied to DNA of cultured CD4+ T cells. TCRdb reprocessed the PCR reads via MiXCR and lists one record per CDR3 protein. In the table there are approximately 2,500 distinct CDR3 sequences, 36% of which are singletons. Source material: CD4+ T cells from blood, cultured in vitro. Every receptor here comes from a human donor in good health.

The rearrangement links TRBV6-2 or TRBV6-3 to TRBJ1-2; the D is unclear. The CDR3 extends over 14 amino acids. With 2 bases removed from V and 8 bases from J, the gap between germline ends came to 15 bases. The germline V gene encodes CDR1 MNHEY and CDR2 SVGEGT. CDR3: CASSYVGLGWGYTF. The CDR3 region has the DNA TGTGCCAGCAGTTACGTCGGGTTAGGATGGGGCTACACCTTC.

This clonotype was counted a few times. This chain links TRBV11-3 with TRBJ1-1, with D perhaps TRBD1 (6 bases). Germline lookup yields CDR1 SGHNT and CDR2 YENEEA. CDR3 length: 14 amino acids. The V end was cut by 4 bases, the J end by 5 bases, with 14 bases between. In nucleotides, the CDR3 is TGTGCCAGCAGCTGGCGAGGGGGGGAAACTGAAGCTTTCTTT. It encodes CASSWRGGETEAFF.

The CDR3 loop reads CASSYSMGAGGGTTDTQYF. In DNA, the CDR3 is TGTGCCAGCAGTTACTCGATGGGCGCTGGCGGGGGGACCACAGATACGCAGTATTTT. The chain uses TRBV6-5 and TRBJ2-3, with 8 positions matching TRBD2. Germline CDR1 reads MNHEY; CDR2 reads SVGAGI. Trimming removed 0 bases from V and 2 bases from J; junction bases left unmatched: 13. The CDR3 covers 19 residues.

This chain connects TRBV12-3 or TRBV12-4 to TRBJ1-2; no clear D. There are 12 residues in the CDR3. V was cut by 5 bases and J by 4 bases, with 8 bases left in between. The CDR3 spells CASSPDRYGYTF. The CDR3, as DNA: TGTGCCAGCAGTCCCGACCGCTATGGCTACACCTTC.

This clonotype was detected only a few times. The chain has TRBV11-1 and TRBJ2-5; unclear D gene. Trimming removed 4 bases at V and 4 bases at J, with 10 bases between. Germline CDR1 reads SGHAT; CDR2 reads FQDESV (reference sequence). This CDR3 has 13 amino acids. CDR3: CASSSSGRETQYF. In DNA form, the CDR3 reads TGTGCCAGCAGCTCATCAGGTAGAGAGACCCAGTACTTC.